This T cell receptor beta chain was obtained from a study of human T cells and chemical hapten exposure. In the study overall: Minor pooled library volume differences mainly drove per-sample TCR yield variation.

Study-level findings and limits: Counts of TCRs above 1 in 1000 frequency stayed unchanged with DPC sensitization.

V shed 9 bases, J shed 6 bases, and the junction held 7 bases outside the gene matches. There are 14 residues in the CDR3. The V gene's germline CDR1 is MNHNS and CDR2 SASEGT. Of note for this clonotype: The antigen is unknown.

As handled by the study authors: Counting gave a median of approximately 97,000 TCRs per sample, with values ranging from about 23,224 to 700,000. Via MiXCR, TCRdb re-called the 5' RACE reads, giving one row per CDR3 protein. These V and J calls originate from TCRdb's pipeline instead of the authors' own analysis. The sample has around 140,000 distinct CDR3 sequences; around 4.4% are singletons. Extraction of total RNA was performed on unfractionated whole blood. The sequence was collected from a female donor in good health. The chain is built from TRBV6-1 and TRBJ2-1; 11 bases line up with TRBD2. The CDR3 bases are TGTGCCAGAGAGCTAGCGGGGGGTGTCAATGAGCAGTTCTTC. It codes for CARELAGGVNEQFF.